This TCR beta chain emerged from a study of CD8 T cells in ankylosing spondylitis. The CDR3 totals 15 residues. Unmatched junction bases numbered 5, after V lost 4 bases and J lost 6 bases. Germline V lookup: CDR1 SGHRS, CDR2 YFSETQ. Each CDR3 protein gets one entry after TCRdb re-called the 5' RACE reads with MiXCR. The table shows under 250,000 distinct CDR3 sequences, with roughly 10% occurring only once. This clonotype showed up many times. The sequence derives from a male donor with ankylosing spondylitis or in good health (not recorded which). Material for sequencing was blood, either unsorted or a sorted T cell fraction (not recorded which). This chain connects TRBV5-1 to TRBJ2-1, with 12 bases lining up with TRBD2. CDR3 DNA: TGCGCCAGCAGCCGGACTAGCGGGACTATCAATGAGCAGTTCTTC. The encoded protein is CASSRTSGTINEQFF.